The 20 T cell receptor beta chains below come from one sample, sequenced in a study of T cell responses to AZD1222 COVID-19 vaccine. Method: immunoSEQ multiplex PCR; TCRdb's copy keeps in-frame clones and lacks some. The sample lists 130,000 to 150,000 clones, 85% to 95% seen once, with around 2.8% in the top ten. Source: peripheral blood, taken on day 0 of AZD1222 vaccination. These receptor sequences come from an adult in good health.

In this sample, this clone turned up a few times. The chain carries TRBV11-3 and TRBJ2-5; 9 nucleotides agree with TRBD2. The germline gives CDR1 SGHNT, CDR2 YENEEA. The CDR3 length is 16 residues. V gave up 6 bases and J gave up 2 bases; unmatched junction bases: 10. The CDR3 coding sequence is TGTGCCAGCAGAAAACAGGGGCTAGCGGGACAAGAGACCCAGTACTTC. This translates into CASRKQGLAGQETQYF.

This sequence joins TRBV7-9 and TRBJ1-2; perhaps TRBD1 as D (6 bases). Between the trimmed V and J ends, which lost 6 bases and 8 bases, there was a span of 22 bases. CDR1 is SEHNR and CDR2 is FQNEAQ in the germline V gene (reference sequence). CDR3 length: 15 amino acids. CDR3 loop: CASRRPRGPGEGYTF. In nucleotides, the CDR3 is TGTGCCAGCAGGCGTCCCAGGGGCCCGGGAGAAGGCTACACCTTC.

V and J are TRBV4-2 and TRBJ1-3, with D hard to call. There are 15 residues in the CDR3. Germline V CDR1 and CDR2: LGHNA, YNFKEQ. V lost 2 bases and J 4 bases, leaving 12 bases between the germline ends. The CDR3 loop is CASSQSRFSGNTIYF. CDR3 nucleotides: TGTGCCAGCAGCCAAAGCCGCTTCTCGGGAAACACCATATATTTT.

The rearrangement joins TRBV19 to TRBJ2-3; 10 positions match TRBD2. V lost 7 bases and J lost 6; bases outside the gene matches: 7. In germline, CDR1 is LNHDA, CDR2 SQIVND (reference sequence). The CDR3 consists of 14 residues. This chain's CDR3 is CASTVAGGGDTQYF. The CDR3 DNA reads as TGTGCCAGTACCGTAGCGGGAGGAGGGGATACGCAGTATTTT.

Concerning this clone: Other DNA variants within this sample encode the same CDR3. J is TRBJ1-3 and V is TRBV28; D is perhaps TRBD1 (6 bases). The CDR3 extends over 13 amino acids. Trimming removed 4 bases at V and 4 bases at J, with 8 bases between. Germline assignment: CDR1 MDHEN and CDR2 SYDVKM. In DNA form, the CDR3 reads TGTGCCAGCAGTTCCGGACAGGGAAACACCATATATTTT. It codes for CASSSGQGNTIYF. Looking up the rest from reference TRBV28 and TRBJ1-3 gives the full variable domain: DVKVTQSSRYLVKRTGEKVFLECVQDMDHENMFWYRQDPGLGLRLIYFSYDVKMKEKGDIPEGYSVSREKKERFSLILESASTNQTSMYLCASSSGQGNTIYFGEGSWLTVV.

J is TRBJ1-5 and V is TRBV30; D uncertain. This CDR3 has 13 amino acids. Germline V gene lookup returns CDR1 GTSNPN and CDR2 SVGIG (reference sequence). Trimming stripped 4 bases from V and 3 bases from J, with 10 bases between. The CDR3 coding sequence is TGTGCCTGGACCGAGTATATCAATCAGCCCCAGCATTTT. This codes for CAWTEYINQPQHF.

The V and J genes are TRBV19 and TRBJ2-2; unclear D gene. The CDR3 sequence is 14 residues long. Germline CDR1 LNHDA, CDR2 SQIVND (reference sequence). Trimming shortened V by 0 bases and J by 3 bases, and 5 bases separated the two germline ends. The CDR3 bases are TGTGCCAGTAGTATAGAGGCATACACCGGGGAGCTGTTTTTT. Encoded protein: CASSIEAYTGELFF.

This clone occurred once. The chain is built from TRBV11-2 and TRBJ2-1; D is possibly TRBD2 (6 bases). The CDR3 extends over 13 amino acids. Trimming left V 7 bases short and J 6 bases short, with 13 bases between. Germline V gives CDR1 SGHAT, CDR2 FQNNGV. The CDR3 nucleotides read TGTGCCAGCAACGGGGGAGTATTCAATGAGCAGTTCTTC. It specifies CASNGGVFNEQFF.

The rearrangement uses TRBV24-1 and TRBJ1-4; TRBD1 might be the D (6 bases). The CDR3 loop spans 15 amino acids. CDR1 is KGHDR and CDR2 is SFDVKD in the germline V gene. Trimming took off 2 bases at V and 8 bases at J, with 14 bases between the two ends. CDR3 protein: CATSDSRGSGEKLFF. For the CDR3, the DNA is TGTGCCACCAGTGATTCAAGGGGGTCGGGGGAAAAACTGTTTTTT.

The chain joins TRBV19 to TRBJ1-1, with 11 bases that match TRBD1. With 5 bases clipped from V and 1 base from J, the junction kept 9 bases outside the gene matches. In germline, CDR1 is LNHDA, CDR2 SQIVND (reference sequence). This CDR3 comprises 17 residues. In nucleotides, the CDR3 is TGTGCCAGTAGTCCTTGGACAGGGGGCCTTTGGAACACTGAAGCTTTCTTT. This codes for CASSPWTGGLWNTEAFF.

This sequence joins TRBV5-1 and TRBJ2-7, with TRBD1 matching over 7 bases. Trimming took 4 bases from V and 0 from J; bases not matched to a gene: 10. The CDR3 consists of 16 residues. CDR1 is SGHRS, CDR2 YFSETQ, per germline. CDR3 residues: CASSPVTGTASYEQYF. DNA of the CDR3: TGCGCCAGCAGCCCGGTGACCGGGACAGCCTCCTACGAGCAGTACTTC.

The V and J genes are TRBV6-1 and TRBJ1-6; the D is unclear. This CDR3 comprises 11 residues. The V end was cut by 3 bases, the J end by 10 bases, with 4 bases between. The germline CDR1 and CDR2 sequences are MNHNS and SASEGT. CDR3 nucleotide sequence: TGTGCCAGCAGTGATTGGTCACCCCTCCACTTT. Its protein product is CASSDWSPLHF.

The V call is TRBV9, the J call TRBJ2-7; 8 bases are shared with TRBD1. The CDR3 is 15 residues long. V dropped 5 bases and J dropped 5; count of bases not matched to a gene: 12. Germline V gene lookup returns CDR1 SGDLS and CDR2 YYNGEE. The CDR3 here is CASSVEAQGVNEQYF. CDR3 nucleotides: TGTGCCAGCAGTGTTGAGGCACAGGGGGTAAACGAGCAGTACTTC.

The chain carries TRBV10-2 and TRBJ1-1; D remains ambiguous. Germline loops: CDR1 WSHSY, CDR2 SAAADI. CDR3 length: 13 amino acids. V dropped 5 bases and J dropped 4 bases, with 11 bases sitting between them. CDR3 bases: TGCGCCAGCAGTTCTTGGTATGGCACTGAAGCTTTCTTT. Protein: CASSSWYGTEAFF.

This chain connects TRBV7-9 to TRBJ2-2; TRBD1 agrees at 9 bases. Germline V lookup: CDR1 SEHNR, CDR2 FQNEAQ (reference sequence). The CDR3 extends over 16 amino acids. The V and J ends lost 5 bases and 3 bases, in that order; junction bases with no gene match: 7. DNA of the CDR3: TGTGCCAGCAGCGCCACCGGGACAGGGTACACCGGGGAGCTGTTTTTT. As protein: CASSATGTGYTGELFF.

The chain employs TRBV7-9 and TRBJ1-4; no clear D gene. CDR3 length: 14 residues. CDR1 is SEHNR, CDR2 FQNEAQ, per germline (reference sequence). V gave up 2 bases and J gave up 7 bases, with 11 bases separating them. The CDR3 loop reads CASSLNLVFEKLFF. Written as DNA, the CDR3 is TGTGCCAGCAGCTTAAACCTAGTTTTTGAAAAACTGTTTTTT.

This sequence joins TRBV10-3 and TRBJ1-1, with D perhaps TRBD1 (5 bases). V was clipped by 6 bases and J by 4 bases, with 18 bases between them. Germline loops: CDR1 ENHRY, CDR2 SYGVKD. This CDR3 region has 15 residues. The CDR3: CAIRNPDSVGTEAFF. The CDR3 DNA reads as TGTGCCATCAGGAATCCTGACAGCGTGGGCACTGAAGCTTTCTTT.

The genes are TRBV7-9 and TRBJ1-1, with D unresolved. Per the germline V gene, CDR1 is SEHNR and CDR2 is FQNEAQ (reference sequence). Trimming took off 2 bases at V and 8 bases at J, with 21 bases between the two ends. This CDR3 comprises 16 residues. The CDR3 DNA reads TGTGCCAGCAGCTTATTCGGTGGTTTTTGGTCTCGGGAAGCTTTCTTT. This translates into CASSLFGGFWSREAFF.

The V call is TRBV3-1 (or the pseudogene TRBV3-2), the J call TRBJ2-5; D might be TRBD1 (6 bases). The length of the CDR3 is 14 residues. CDR1 LGHDT and CDR2 YNNKEL come from the germline V gene (reference sequence). V dropped 4 bases and J dropped 5 bases, with 14 bases sitting between them. The CDR3 region has the DNA TGTGCCAGCAGCCCCGGACAGTTGGGCGAGACCCAGTACTTC. It codes for CASSPGQLGETQYF.

The rearrangement links TRBV9 to TRBJ2-2; 10 nucleotides agree with TRBD2. Losses at the gene ends were 0 bases for V and 5 bases for J; bases not matched to a gene: 7. Germline V gives CDR1 SGDLS, CDR2 YYNGEE. The CDR3 loop spans 17 amino acids. The CDR3 loop is CASSVAPSGGATGELFF. The CDR3 bases are TGTGCCAGCAGCGTAGCTCCGAGCGGGGGGGCAACCGGGGAGCTGTTTTTT.